The source of this T cell receptor beta chain is a study of CD8 T cell repertoires and HIV-1 epitope variants. Findings of the study overall: Five clonotypes recognized Nef KF9, one HW9, none TAALDMSHF. The assay identified only TCR beta chains of antigen-proliferating T cells.

Regarding this clone: Its antigen is still unknown.

V was clipped by 7 bases and J by 0 bases, with 12 bases between them. The CDR3 has 15 residues. CDR1 and CDR2 (germline): SNHLY, FYNNEI. Sequencing of TCR beta CDR3 used immunoSEQ survey depth. Generated by immunoSEQ multiplex PCR, the TCRdb table keeps only in-frame clones and is missing some. The sample has 4,500 to 6,500 clones; about 65% are singletons. J is TRBJ2-2 and V is TRBV2; the D is unclear. The specimen was cultured CD8+ T cells derived from PBMCs. The receptor's source is a male donor with HIV. CDR3 coding DNA: TGTGCCAGCAAGTCAACATACGCGAACACCGGGGAGCTGTTTTTT. Translated, it gives CASKSTYANTGELFF.